The next 11 T cell receptor beta chains were all read from a single sample in a study of cytomegalovirus exposure and HLA in healthy donors. Primers for the PCR totalled 60 Vbeta and 13 Jbeta. The table came from immunoSEQ multiplex PCR; TCRdb's copy has only in-frame clones and leaves some out. Among approximately 210,000 clones, 70% to 80% were seen once, and the ten largest hold 1.6%. The sequencing input was PBMCs. These receptors were collected from a woman aged 45 to 65 in good health and CMV-seronegative.

The rearrangement links TRBV28 to TRBJ1-6; D unclear. CDR3 length: 15 amino acids. The V end was cut by 2 bases, the J end by 7 bases, with 12 bases between. Germline V gene lookup returns CDR1 MDHEN and CDR2 SYDVKM. In DNA form, the CDR3 reads TGTGCCAGCAGTTTACTGGAGGTGAAAAATTCACCCCTCCACTTT. Encoded protein: CASSLLEVKNSPLHF.

This clone was seen just once. This sequence joins TRBV9 and TRBJ1-1, with 7 bases fitting TRBD1. Per the germline V gene, CDR1 is SGDLS and CDR2 is YYNGEE. The CDR3 runs to 18 residues. V shed 0 bases, J shed 9 bases, and the junction held 20 bases outside the gene matches. CDR3 bases: TGTGCCAGCAGCGTAGGCGATAGGGGGCGTGGGCAGATAGATAAAGCTTTCTTT. This encodes CASSVGDRGRGQIDKAFF. The full variable domain, rest sourced from reference TRBV9 and TRBJ1-1, is DSGVTQTPKHLITATGQRVTLRCSPRSGDLSVYWYQQSLDQGLQFLIQYYNGEERAKGNILERFSAQQFPDLHSELNLSSLELGDSALYFCASSVGDRGRGQIDKAFFGQGTRLTVV.

The rearrangement joins TRBV5-8 to TRBJ2-3; 13 nucleotides agree with TRBD2. J lost 6 bases, V lost 4 bases, and 8 bases had no gene match. The CDR3 loop spans 16 amino acids. The V gene's germline CDR1 is SGHTS and CDR2 YDEGEE. The CDR3 spells CASSPGLAGEGDTQYF. In nucleotides, the CDR3 is TGTGCCAGCAGCCCCGGACTAGCGGGAGAGGGGGATACGCAGTATTTT.

The table lists this clone with a count of one. The chain is built from TRBV14 and TRBJ2-5, with TRBD2 matching over 9 bases. The V and J ends lost 5 bases and 1 base, in that order; junction bases with no gene match: 8. Germline CDR1 and CDR2: SGHDN and FVKESK. There are 16 residues in the CDR3. Here the CDR3 DNA reads TGTGCCAGCAGCTTAAAGCGGGGGGCGACCCAAGAGACCCAGTACTTC. Protein product: CASSLKRGATQETQYF.

The chain recombines TRBV6-1 with TRBJ1-2, with 8 bases lining up with TRBD1. There are 17 residues in the CDR3. Trimming cost V 4 bases and J 4 bases; bases outside gene matches: 14. Per germline, CDR1 MNHNS and CDR2 SASEGT. The CDR3 region is CASSGPTPGQVFYGYTF. The CDR3 region has the DNA TGTGCCAGCAGTGGACCCACGCCGGGACAGGTCTTCTATGGCTACACCTTC.

The V call is TRBV10-3, the J call TRBJ2-5; perhaps TRBD1 as D (5 bases). The CDR3 spans 14 residues. The germline gives CDR1 ENHRY, CDR2 SYGVKD. The V gene lost 4 bases and the J gene lost 5 bases, with 14 bases spanning the gap. CDR3 region: CAISGYQGLETQYF. The CDR3 region has the DNA TGTGCCATCAGTGGATATCAGGGTCTCGAGACCCAGTACTTC.

CDR3 residues: CASTTWGADTQYF. CDR3 nucleotides: TGTGCCAGCACCACATGGGGGGCAGATACGCAGTATTTT. The chain combines TRBV6-5 with TRBJ2-3; TRBD2 is a possible D gene (6 bases). V lost 7 bases and J lost 4, with 12 bases in between. The CDR3 is 13 amino acids. Germline V CDR1 and CDR2: MNHEY, SVGAGI.

The CDR3 DNA sequence: TGTGCCACCAGCAGAGGAGGCGGCCACTTGGTTGGCTACACCTTC. Amino acids: CATSRGGGHLVGYTF. The V call is TRBV15, the J call TRBJ1-2; no clear D gene. Germline loops: CDR1 LNHNV, CDR2 YYDKDF (reference sequence). CDR3 size: 15 residues. Trimming pared 1 base from V and 7 bases from J, leaving 16 bases between.

The chain uses TRBV19 and TRBJ1-5; TRBD1 might be the D (6 bases). Germline V gene data show CDR1 as LNHDA and CDR2 as SQIVND (reference sequence). This CDR3 is built from 12 residues. The ends were cut back, 6 bases at V and 5 bases at J, with 8 bases in the middle. The chain's CDR3 is CASRQGYQPQHF. In DNA form, the CDR3 reads TGTGCCAGTAGACAGGGATATCAGCCCCAGCATTTT.

The rearrangement joins TRBV7-2 to TRBJ2-7; 7 positions match TRBD2. CDR3 length: 17 residues. CDR1 SGHTA and CDR2 FQGNSA come from the germline V gene. V was clipped by 0 bases and J by 6 bases; unmatched bases: 14. As DNA, the CDR3 is TGTGCCAGCAGCTTAGCCCCGGGGCTAGCGGCCGCCAGCGAGCAGTACTTC. Its translation is CASSLAPGLAAASEQYF.

The chain carries TRBV29-1 and TRBJ2-2; TRBD2 might be the D (5 bases). CDR3 length: 14 residues. The V gene lost 6 bases and the J gene lost 4 bases, with 15 bases spanning the gap. From germline, CDR1 is SQVTM and CDR2 ANQGSEA. This CDR3 reads CSVHEGFGTGELFF. As DNA, the CDR3 is TGCAGCGTGCATGAGGGCTTTGGCACCGGGGAGCTGTTTTTT.